This TCR beta chain appears in the sequencing data of a study of cytomegalovirus exposure and HLA in healthy donors. Study outcomes and limitations: The likely origin of a cluster of highly shared sequence variants was a sequencing artifact. TCR beta V- and J-gene trimming, according to a later analysis, was linked to a missense DCLRE1C variant.

This PCR relied on a set of 60 Vbeta primers and 13 Jbeta primers. Some clones are missing from TCRdb's copy, which holds only in-frame ones; the method was immunoSEQ multiplex PCR. The table lists about 86,000 clones, over 70% of them singletons, with under 8.5% in the top ten. For this clone: The antigen is undetermined.

Losses at the gene ends were 5 bases for V and 0 bases for J; bases not matched to a gene: 3. This CDR3 contains 15 residues. Germline values: CDR1 WNHNN, CDR2 SYGVQD (reference sequence). V gene TRBV10-1 combines with J gene TRBJ2-2; 7 nucleotides match TRBD1. The sequence was obtained from a man between 60 and 75 years old in good health and CMV-seronegative. Specimen: PBMCs. The CDR3 DNA sequence: TGCGCCAGCAGTTTCGACAGGGCGAACACCGGGGAGCTGTTTTTT. Protein: CASSFDRANTGELFF.